The rows below give T cell receptor beta chains drawn from one sample of a study of cytomegalovirus exposure and HLA in healthy donors. The repertoire was sequenced with immunoSEQ multiplex PCR; TCRdb's copy has only in-frame clones and lacks some. The sample includes about 160,000 clones, around 79% of them seen just once. Material: PBMCs. The source of these receptors is a woman aged 40 to 50 in good health and CMV-seronegative. Each CDR3 is given with its conserved first and last residue. Fields, in order: D gene, V gene, J gene, CDR3 protein. D genes are given only for firm matches.

-	TRBV11-2	TRBJ1-1	CASSLRGTEAFF
-	TRBV6-1	-	CASSETRETYEQYF
TRBD1	TRBV6-1	TRBJ2-1	CASSEFRGTAYNEQFF
-	TRBV14	TRBJ1-3	CASSQDNWPGLTIYF
-	TRBV5-1	TRBJ2-3	CASSPRWSNRQAASTDTQYF
TRBD2	TRBV11-2	TRBJ2-7	CASSVTSGGHGEQYF
TRBD2	TRBV5-1	-	CASSFLAGENEQYF
-	TRBV2	TRBJ2-7	CASSFNYEQYF
-	TRBV6-5	TRBJ2-5	CASSTYPLGAETQYF
-	TRBV6-1	TRBJ2-3	CASSDLGGAWRPTDTQYF
TRBD1	TRBV6-1	TRBJ1-2	CASSESASRGYYGYTF
-	TRBV10-3	TRBJ2-7	CAISGQVGMNEQYF
-	TRBV7-9	-	CASSSRVEQYF
TRBD2	TRBV7-3	TRBJ2-3	CASSQMLAGGLADTQYF
TRBD1	TRBV19	TRBJ1-2	CASTSTGDGYGYTF
TRBD1	TRBV7-2	TRBJ1-1	CASRSSTGTENTEAFF
TRBD2	TRBV9	TRBJ2-6	CASSVSGGGFQSGANVLTF
-	TRBV6-1	TRBJ1-1	CASDSLNTEAFF
TRBD1	TRBV7-9	TRBJ1-4	CASTSGQGDEKLFF
TRBD1	TRBV7-2	TRBJ1-1	CASRGQGANTEAFF
-	TRBV28	TRBJ1-1	CASSLGRTEAFF
-	TRBV20-1	TRBJ1-2	CSARTVYGYTF
TRBD2	TRBV6-4	TRBJ2-3	CASSDSSGGADTQYF
TRBD2	TRBV28	TRBJ2-3	CASALAGWTDTQYF
TRBD2	TRBV4-1	TRBJ2-5	CASSPLRGGLQETQYF
-	TRBV7-6	TRBJ1-5	CASSPRFNQPQHF
TRBD2	TRBV5-4	TRBJ2-3	CASSPGLADTDTQYF
-	TRBV27	TRBJ2-2	CASSSRRVNTGELFF
-	TRBV5-5	TRBJ2-5	CASSLVWGDGKTQYF
-	TRBV18	TRBJ2-3	CASSPSRADTQYF
-	TRBV5-1	TRBJ1-2	CASSFWGVDGYTF
-	TRBV19	TRBJ1-1	CASSWTVSEAFF
TRBD2	TRBV2	TRBJ2-2	CASSGGLAGGNTGELFF
TRBD1	TRBV18	TRBJ2-5	CASSLGQGPETQYF
-	TRBV2	TRBJ2-4	CASSVEGGRENIQYF